The 27 T cell receptor beta chains listed next were all sequenced from one sample in a study of blood T cells in healthy people across ages. For the second PCR, which ran for 7 to 11 cycles, a sample-barcoded 5' primer and a J-beta primer mix were used. TCRdb re-derived calls from the 5' RACE reads in MiXCR, one entry per CDR3 protein. The sample consists of over 700,000 distinct CDR3 sequences, approximately 25% of them appearing once. These data also formed part of another study, on T cells of mothers and their children.

The sequenced sample consisted of blood. These receptors were taken from a boy aged 5-17 years in good health.

This clonotype has only a few counts. The V and J genes are TRBV6-6 and TRBJ2-2; perhaps TRBD1 as D (6 bases). This CDR3 region has 16 residues. V was pared by 7 bases and J by 1 base, with 16 bases between. CDR1 and CDR2 (germline): MNHNY, SVGAGI (reference sequence). The CDR3 nucleotides read TGTGCCAGCACAGGGGCCGGGACACAGAACACCGGGGAGCTGTTTTTT. Its translation is CASTGAGTQNTGELFF.

This rearrangement joins TRBV5-4 to TRBJ2-5, with TRBD2 matching 8 bases. The CDR3 is 16 residues long. The germline gives CDR1 SGHNT, CDR2 YYREEE (reference sequence). Trimming took 0 bases from V and 5 from J; bases not matched to a gene: 9. CDR3 residues: CASSLGAGTRMETQYF. The DNA for the CDR3 is TGTGCCAGCAGCTTGGGCGCTGGGACTAGGATGGAGACCCAGTACTTC.

The chain links TRBV27 to TRBJ2-7; weak D call: TRBD2 (6 bases). The CDR3 contains 15 residues. Looked up from germline, CDR1 is MNHEY and CDR2 is SMNVEV (reference sequence). V dropped 5 bases and J dropped 2 bases, with 16 bases sitting between them. CDR3 sequence: CASSGRTGIAYEQYF. For the CDR3, the DNA is TGTGCCAGCAGTGGGAGGACTGGCATCGCCTACGAGCAGTACTTC.

This clonotype was seen a handful of times. The V gene is TRBV18, the J gene TRBJ2-1, with D possibly being TRBD1 (5 bases). The length of the CDR3 is 16 residues. Germline assignment: CDR1 KGHSH and CDR2 LQKENI. V lost 4 bases to trimming and J lost 3 bases, with 16 bases between them. CDR3 amino acids: CASSQGAASLYNEQFF. Here the CDR3 DNA reads TGTGCCAGCTCACAAGGGGCAGCAAGCCTCTACAATGAGCAGTTCTTC.

This clonotype came up once. The gene calls are TRBV28 and TRBJ2-4; TRBD2 agrees at 7 bases. Looked up from germline, CDR1 is MDHEN and CDR2 is SYDVKM. The CDR3 consists of 15 residues. The V gene end was trimmed by 7 bases and the J gene end by 0 bases; junction bases not matched to a gene: 6. CDR3 DNA: TGTGCCAGCACTAACCGGGGGGTAGCCAAAAACATTCAGTACTTC. Translated: CASTNRGVAKNIQYF.

This clonotype turned up a few times. The genes are TRBV29-1 and TRBJ2-5, with a tentative D call TRBD2 (7 bases). CDR3 length equals 10 residues. Looked up from germline, CDR1 is SQVTM and CDR2 is ANQGSEA. CDR3 sequence: CAGGRETQYF. In DNA form, the CDR3 reads TGCGCCGGGGGGCGAGAGACCCAGTACTTC.

A note on this clonotype: The junction departs from the called germline gene at one end, perhaps through a read error. V usage is TRBV6-4 and J usage is TRBJ2-1, with D uncertain. CDR1 MRHNA and CDR2 SNTAGT come from the germline V gene. The CDR3 consists of 11 residues. The DNA for the CDR3 is TGTGCCAGCAGTGTTGGAAATGAGCAGTCCTTC. Amino acids: CASSVGNEQSF.

V is TRBV20-1 and J is TRBJ2-5, with D possibly called TRBD1 or TRBD2 (6 bases each). V lost 5 bases to trimming and J lost 5 bases, with 21 bases between them. This CDR3 has 15 amino acids. Germline-derived CDR1 and CDR2 are DFQATT and SNEGSKA (reference sequence). The CDR3 is CSASRDSTRGETQYF. The CDR3 DNA reads TGCAGTGCTTCCCGGGACTCGACAAGGGGGGAGACCCAGTACTTC.

This clonotype was counted at least ten times. The J gene is TRBJ2-5, the V gene TRBV10-3, with D possibly TRBD1 on 6 matching bases. Germline V lookup: CDR1 ENHRY, CDR2 SYGVKD. The V and J ends lost 5 bases and 3 bases respectively, with 10 bases between them. The CDR3 covers 13 residues. The CDR3 DNA is TGTGCCATCAGTTACACAGGGAAAGAGACCCAGTACTTC. Protein product: CAISYTGKETQYF.

Comments on this clonotype: A read error may produce the germline difference seen at one junction end. The chain joins TRBV28 to TRBJ2-5; 7 nucleotides line up with TRBD1. Germline V gives CDR1 MDHEN, CDR2 SYDVKM. This CDR3 is built from 13 residues. For the CDR3, the DNA is TGTGTCAGCAGTTTCCAGACAGGGGAGACCCAGTACTTC. This sequence encodes CVSSFQTGETQYF.

This clonotype was seen only a few times. This chain links TRBV25-1 with TRBJ1-1; D gene unclear. This CDR3 region has 14 residues. CDR1 is MGHDK and CDR2 is SYGVNS in the germline V gene. Between the trimmed V and J ends, which lost 6 bases and 1 base, there was a span of 12 bases. CDR3 amino acids: CASSSGLGNTEAFF. For the CDR3, the DNA is TGTGCCAGCAGCTCTGGGCTAGGGAACACTGAAGCTTTCTTT. The full variable domain, in which reference TRBV25-1 and TRBJ1-1 provide the parts outside the CDR3, is EADIYQTPRYLVIGTGKKITLECSQTMGHDKMYWYQQDPGMELHLIHYSYGVNSTEKGDLSSESTVSRIRTEHFPLTLESARPSHTSQYLCASSSGLGNTEAFFGQGTRLTVV.

J is TRBJ1-2 and V is TRBV24-1; TRBD1 matches 7 bases. Germline trimming cut 4 bases from V and 5 bases from J; bases unmatched to any gene: 12. Germline assignment: CDR1 KGHDR and CDR2 SFDVKD. The CDR3 is 16 amino acids. CDR3 loop: CATSDPRGQDGYGYTF. CDR3 in DNA: TGTGCCACCAGTGACCCTCGAGGACAGGACGGTTATGGCTACACCTTC.

The V and J genes are TRBV2 and TRBJ2-1, with TRBD2 identical over 7 bases. Germline CDR1 is SNHLY and CDR2 is FYNNEI. CDR3 size: 14 residues. Unmatched junction bases numbered 10, after V lost 7 bases and J lost 7 bases. CDR3 DNA sequence: TGTGCCAGCACTCGAGGCGGGAGCACAAATGAGCAGTTCTTC. Its translation: CASTRGGSTNEQFF.

This chain links TRBV20-1 with TRBJ1-2; no firm D call. Trimming cost V 6 bases and J 5 bases, with 16 bases left between them. This CDR3 has 13 residues. Looked up from germline, CDR1 is DFQATT and CDR2 is SNEGSKA (reference sequence). CDR3 region: CSATQLSLYGYTF. The CDR3 region has the DNA TGCAGTGCCACACAGTTGTCTCTGTATGGCTACACCTTC.

The chain recombines TRBV2 with TRBJ1-4; D gene uncertain. V lost 3 bases and J lost 10, with 18 bases in between. The CDR3 runs 15 residues. Germline lookup yields CDR1 SNHLY and CDR2 FYNNEI. CDR3: CASSEGNAERGKLFF. As DNA, the CDR3 is TGTGCCAGCAGTGAGGGAAACGCCGAGAGAGGAAAACTGTTTTTT.

This clonotype was seen more than once but under ten times. The rearrangement joins TRBV5-1 to TRBJ2-5; D unresolved. Trimming cost V 2 bases and J 4 bases, with 9 bases left between them. Germline CDR1 and CDR2: SGHRS and YFSETQ. The CDR3 runs to 13 residues. DNA for the CDR3: TGCGCCAGCAGCTTAATACCCGGAGAGACCCAGTACTTC. Its translation: CASSLIPGETQYF.

The DNA for the CDR3 is TGTGCCAGCAGCCGCCGGGGCCAGCGCTATGGCTACACCTTC. Its translation is CASSRRGQRYGYTF. The V call is TRBV11-2, the J call TRBJ1-2; possibly TRBD1 for D (5 bases). Germline V gene lookup returns CDR1 SGHAT and CDR2 FQNNGV. V dropped 5 bases and J dropped 4 bases, with 14 bases sitting between them. This CDR3 is 14 amino acids long.

The chain uses TRBV11-2 and TRBJ1-2, with TRBD1 matching over 8 bases. The CDR3 extends over 14 amino acids. The ends lost 8 bases at V and 6 bases at J; junction bases unmatched: 11. Germline V gene data show CDR1 as SGHAT and CDR2 as FQNNGV. CDR3 sequence: CASRQGASFNGYTF. The CDR3 nucleotides are TGTGCCAGCCGCCAGGGGGCTAGCTTCAATGGCTACACCTTC.

This clonotype turned up a few times. The chain recombines TRBV7-6 with TRBJ2-5; no clear D. The end of the DNA aligns better with TRBJ2-1, so the J call may be wrong. This CDR3 has 12 amino acids. Germline V gene sequence: CDR1 SGHVS, CDR2 FNYEAQ. CDR3 region: CASSFGDNEQFF. The CDR3, as DNA: TGTGCCAGCAGCTTCGGAGACAATGAGCAGTTCTTC.

This clonotype was detected only a few times. The rearrangement uses TRBV27 and TRBJ2-7, with D possibly matching TRBD1 (7 bases). Trimming took 6 bases from V and 0 from J, leaving 12 bases between them. Looked up from germline, CDR1 is MNHEY and CDR2 is SMNVEV (reference sequence). This CDR3 is 14 amino acids long. CDR3 DNA sequence: TGTGCCAGCAGCCCAGGGGGGATCTCCTACGAGCAGTACTTC. It encodes CASSPGGISYEQYF.

This clonotype turned up a few times. The J gene is TRBJ2-5, the V gene TRBV3-1; D not certain. Near its end, the DNA agrees better with TRBJ2-1, so the J call may be wrong. CDR1 is LGHDT, CDR2 YNNKEL, per germline (reference sequence). The CDR3 is made up of 12 amino acids. The CDR3 DNA sequence: TGTGCCAGCAGCCAGGTAGAGGTTGAGCAGTTCTTC. This sequence encodes CASSQVEVEQFF.

The table lists this clonotype with many counts. V is TRBV29-1 and J is TRBJ2-2; D possibly corresponds to TRBD1 (6 bases). Germline V lookup: CDR1 SQVTM, CDR2 ANQGSEA. V was pared by 7 bases and J by 7 bases, with 13 bases between. This CDR3 has 12 residues. The CDR3: CSGLGAGGELFF. CDR3 in DNA: TGCAGCGGACTGGGGGCCGGCGGGGAGCTGTTTTTT.

This clonotype has a handful of counts. The CDR3 region is CASSLLLAGGVETQYF. The CDR3, as DNA: TGCGCCAGCAGCTTGTTGCTAGCGGGAGGAGTGGAGACCCAGTACTTC. The genes are TRBV5-1 and TRBJ2-5; 11 bases line up with TRBD2. The CDR3 sequence is 16 residues long. V gave up 1 base and J gave up 5 bases; unmatched junction bases: 7. Germline V CDR1 and CDR2: SGHRS, YFSETQ.

This clonotype was seen more than once but under ten times. The CDR3 DNA sequence: TGTGCCAGCAGTGAGGACAGGGCTACTGAAGCTTTCTTT. This codes for CASSEDRATEAFF. The chain has TRBV6-1 and TRBJ1-1; TRBD1 matches 8 bases. The V gene end was trimmed by 3 bases and the J gene end by 5 bases; junction bases not matched to a gene: 2. CDR1 and CDR2 from the germline V gene are MNHNS and SASEGT. CDR3 length: 13 residues.

This clonotype was observed many times. The DNA for the CDR3 is TGTGCCAGCAGCTTGGGCACCGGGCCCCAAGAGACCCAGTACTTC. It specifies CASSLGTGPQETQYF. J is TRBJ2-5 and V is TRBV7-2; D unresolved. The CDR3 is 15 amino acids. The V and J ends lost 3 bases and 1 base respectively, with 12 bases between them. The germline V gene encodes CDR1 SGHTA and CDR2 FQGNSA.

Note on this clonotype: The conserved final phenylalanine or tryptophan is absent from the CDR3, which likely points to a read error. The genes are TRBV10-3 and TRBJ1-1; no clear D. There are 13 residues in the CDR3. Trimming pared 3 bases from V and 1 base from J, leaving 6 bases between. Looked up from germline, CDR1 is ENHRY and CDR2 is SYGVKD. For the CDR3, the DNA is TGTGCCATCAGTGATCGCGGGAACACTGAAGCTTTCCTT. It yields the protein CAISDRGNTEAFL.

The rearrangement links TRBV4-1 to TRBJ2-1; no definite D call. CDR3 length equals 15 residues. Germline V gene data show CDR1 as MGHRA and CDR2 as YSYEKL. The V and J ends lost 2 bases and 7 bases respectively, with 15 bases between them. CDR3 nucleotide sequence: TGCGCCAGCAGCCAAAGCGAGGCTCTAGGGAATGAGCAGTTCTTC. Protein: CASSQSEALGNEQFF.